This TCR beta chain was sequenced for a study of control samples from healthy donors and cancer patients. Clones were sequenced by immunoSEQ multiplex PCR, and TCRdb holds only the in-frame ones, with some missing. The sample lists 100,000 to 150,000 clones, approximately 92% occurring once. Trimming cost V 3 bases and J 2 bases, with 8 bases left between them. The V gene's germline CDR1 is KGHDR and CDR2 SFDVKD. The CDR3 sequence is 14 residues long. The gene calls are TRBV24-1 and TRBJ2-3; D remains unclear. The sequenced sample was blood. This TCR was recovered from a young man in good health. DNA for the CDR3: TGTGCCACCAGTGATCGGTACTCCACAGATACGCAGTATTTT. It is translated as CATSDRYSTDTQYF.